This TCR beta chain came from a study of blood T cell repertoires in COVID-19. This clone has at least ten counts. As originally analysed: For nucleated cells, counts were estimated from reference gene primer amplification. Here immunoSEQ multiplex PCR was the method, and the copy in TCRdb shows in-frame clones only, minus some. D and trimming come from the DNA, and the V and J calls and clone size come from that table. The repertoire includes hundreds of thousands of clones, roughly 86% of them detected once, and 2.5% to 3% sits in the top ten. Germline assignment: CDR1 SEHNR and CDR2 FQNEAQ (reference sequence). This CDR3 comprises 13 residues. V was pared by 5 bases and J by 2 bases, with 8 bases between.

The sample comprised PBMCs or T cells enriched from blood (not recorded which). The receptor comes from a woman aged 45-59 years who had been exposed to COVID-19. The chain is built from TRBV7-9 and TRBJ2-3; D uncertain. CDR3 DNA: TGTGCCAGCAGCCCATTCCCCACAGATACGCAGTATTTT. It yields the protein CASSPFPTDTQYF.